A selection of T cell receptor beta chains follows, all from one sample in a study of OX40 agonist ivuxolimab in advanced cancers. Sequencing used immunoSEQ multiplex PCR; TCRdb keeps in-frame clones, though not all of them. The table shows 70,000 to 80,000 clones, with about nine tenths occurring only once. The sequencing here drew on CD4+ or CD8+ T cells sorted from blood, taken in a trial of the OX40 agonist ivuxolimab. The origin of the receptors is an adult with an advanced solid tumor such as melanoma, head and neck, liver or kidney cancer. CDR3s include the opening cysteine and the closing phenylalanine or tryptophan. A D gene is named only where the DNA matches it firmly. A clone size is listed for some rows: how often the clone was seen (once, few, many), or a class if it is expanded.

TRBJ2-7 | - | - | TRBV11-2 | TGTGCCAGCAGCTTAAGACTTTACTACGAGCAGTACTTC | CASSLRLYYEQYF
TRBJ2-3 | - | - | TRBV7-8 | TGTGCCAGCAGCCCACGGGCATGGGACACAGATACGCAGTATTTT | CASSPRAWDTDTQYF
TRBJ1-6 | - | - | TRBV2 | TGTGCCAGCAGTGTCTCAGGCGTCAGTAATTCACCCCTCCACTTT | CASSVSGVSNSPLHF
TRBJ1-1 | - | - | TRBV6-5 | TGTGCCAGCGAATTAGGTGATGAGAGGAACACTGAAGCTTTCTTT | CASELGDERNTEAFF
TRBJ1-3 | - | - | TRBV7-6 | TGTGCCAGCCGCCAGAGCTCTGGAAACACCATATATTTT | CASRQSSGNTIYF
TRBJ1-5 | - | - | TRBV28 | TGTGCCAGCAGTTTAGTGGTTCAGCCCCAGCATTTT | CASSLVVQPQHF
TRBJ1-5 | - | - | TRBV6-1 | TGTGCCAGCATTGCCGGGAAAATTGGGCCCCAGCATTTT | CASIAGKIGPQHF
TRBJ2-1 | - | - | TRBV5-6 | TGTGCCAGCAGCTTGTTTGGTGGACAACGATCCTACAATGAGCAGTTCTTC | CASSLFGGQRSYNEQFF
TRBJ1-1 | TRBD1 | - | TRBV7-2 | TGTGCCAGCAGCTTAGGGGACAGGAGGAACACTGAAGCTTTCTTT | CASSLGDRRNTEAFF
TRBJ2-5 | - | - | TRBV7-2 | TGTGCCAGCAGCTTAGCCCCTCTTGCCCAGTACTTC | CASSLAPLAQYF
TRBJ1-1 | TRBD1 | - | TRBV5-1 | TGTGCCAGCAGCTTGAGGCAGACAGGGGCTGAAGCTTTCTTT | CASSLRQTGAEAFF
TRBJ1-5 | - | - | TRBV6-1 | TGTGCCAGCAGTGATGAGGGTAATCAGCCCCAGCATTTT | CASSDEGNQPQHF
TRBJ1-5 | TRBD1 | - | TRBV5-1 | TGCGCCAGCAGCGTGACAGGGGGGAGCAATCAGCCCCAGCATTTT | CASSVTGGSNQPQHF
TRBJ1-1 | - | - | TRBV7-8 | TGTGCCAGCAGCTTAGCCCTCAGGGTGACTGAAGCTTTCTTT | CASSLALRVTEAFF
TRBJ1-2 | TRBD1 | - | TRBV10-2 | TGCGCCAGCAGTCGGACAGGTAGAAGTTATGGCTACACCTTC | CASSRTGRSYGYTF
TRBJ2-3 | TRBD1 | - | TRBV10-3 | TGTGCCTCGGGACAGGGGAGGGAAGATACGCAGTATTTT | CASGQGREDTQYF
TRBJ1-2 | - | - | TRBV7-9 | TGTGCCAGCAGCTTACCCGGCTGGTATGGCTACACCTTC | CASSLPGWYGYTF
TRBJ2-1 | - | - | TRBV11-2 | TGTGCCAGCAGCTTACGGATACGGGGGGCCGGCAATGAGCAGTTCTTC | CASSLRIRGAGNEQFF
TRBJ1-2 | TRBD1 | - | TRBV6-1 | TGTGCCAGCACGATCGCCCCGGGACAGCCTTATGGCTACACCTTC | CASTIAPGQPYGYTF
TRBJ1-1 | TRBD1 | - | TRBV5-1 | TGCGCCAGCAGCACAGGGACAGGGCTTAAGGACACTGAAGCTTTCTTT | CASSTGTGLKDTEAFF
TRBJ2-7 | - | once | TRBV30 | TGTGCCTGGAGTGATAGGGGAGAATACGAGCAGTACTTC | CAWSDRGEYEQYF
TRBJ1-2 | - | - | TRBV5-8 | TGTGCCAGCAGCTTGGACACCTATGGCTACACCTTC | CASSLDTYGYTF
TRBJ1-5 | TRBD1 | once | TRBV27 | TGTGCCAGCAGCAGCCGGACAGGGGGCGTTCATCAGCCCCAGCATTTT | CASSSRTGGVHQPQHF
TRBJ1-1 | - | - | TRBV19 | TGTGCCAGTAGTGTGGAAGGGGCTGAAGCTTTCTTT | CASSVEGAEAFF
TRBJ2-5 | - | - | TRBV5-5 | TGTGCCAGCAGCTTGGAGTCAGAGCGAGAGACCCAGTACTTC | CASSLESERETQYF
TRBJ2-6 | - | - | TRBV6-4 | TGTGCCAGCAGCTTTCAGGGTACTGGGGCCAACGTCCTGACTTTC | CASSFQGTGANVLTF
TRBJ2-6 | - | - | TRBV25-1 | TGTGCCAGCACATCTGGGGCCAACGTCCTGACTTTC | CASTSGANVLTF
TRBJ2-3 | TRBD2 | - | TRBV6-6 | TGTGCCAGCAATCCGACTAGCGGGGTCACAGATACGCAGTATTTT | CASNPTSGVTDTQYF
TRBJ1-1 | - | - | TRBV29-1 | TGCAGCGTTGTGATGCTTGGAGGGACTGAAGCTTTCTTT | CSVVMLGGTEAFF
TRBJ1-2 | - | - | TRBV2 | TGTGCCAGCAGTCCCTCTCCTCCGGGACATTCCTTTGGGTATGGCTACACCTTC | CASSPSPPGHSFGYGYTF
TRBJ2-3 | - | - | TRBV6-5 | TGTGCCAGCAGTTACGAAGGAGATACGCAGTATTTT | CASSYEGDTQYF
TRBJ1-1 | - | - | TRBV10-3 | TGTGCCATCAGCCCGAGGGGGGGGGCTCTGAACACTGAAGCTTTCTTT | CAISPRGGALNTEAFF
TRBJ2-6 | TRBD1 | once | TRBV19 | TGTGCCAGTAGCCCGGGACAGCCTTCTGGGGCCAACGTCCTGACTTTC | CASSPGQPSGANVLTF
TRBJ1-6 | - | - | TRBV11-1 | TGTGCCTGTCGTAGGGGTGATTCACCCCTCCACTTT | CACRRGDSPLHF
TRBJ1-5 | - | - | TRBV6-5 | TGTGCCAGCAGTTACCGGCAGACCCATCAGCCCCAGCATTTT | CASSYRQTHQPQHF
TRBJ1-4 | TRBD1 | - | TRBV5-1 | TGCGCCAGCAGGGGCAGGGGGCAGATGGATGAAAAACTGTTTTTT | CASRGRGQMDEKLFF
TRBJ2-7 | - | - | TRBV11-2 | TGTGCCAGCAGCTTAGGTGGGGCCAACTACGAGCAGTACTTC | CASSLGGANYEQYF